The clone carrying this TCR beta chain was detected many times. Its antigen is not known. The CDR3 spans 16 residues. The germline CDR1 and CDR2 sequences are MGHRA and YSYEKL. Trimming removed 1 base from V and 6 bases from J, with 15 bases in between. The entry originates in a study of T-cell reconstitution after alpha-beta-depleted transplantation in children. Study results and caveats: It was surviving recipient T cells and thymic progenitors that gave some patients high TCRbeta diversity at day 60. From newly produced T cells came most of the T-cell counts and diversity one year after transplant. Reported findings indicate that, about two months after transplant, alpha-beta T cells came from several hundred expanded clones, which were derived from non-depleted graft cells.

Unique molecular identifiers were built into the TCRbeta library. TCRdb recomputed calls from the PCR reads with MiXCR, one row per CDR3 protein. The repertoire holds tens of thousands of distinct CDR3 sequences, roughly 4.9% seen once, with 15% to 20% in the top ten. This receptor was identified in a boy under two years old who had a stem cell transplant for acute myeloid leukemia, so the T cells may come from the graft donor. The sample in question was PBMCs, mostly from graft donor cells, obtained 180 days after TCRalphabeta/CD19-depleted stem cell transplant. This chain joins TRBV4-1 and TRBJ2-2, with a possible D match to TRBD1 (5 bases). The CDR3 spells CASSQVEQVYAGELFF. Written as DNA, the CDR3 is TGCGCCAGCAGCCAAGTAGAACAGGTTTACGCCGGGGAGCTGTTTTTT.